These 17 T cell receptor beta chains originate from one sample sequenced in a study of monozygotic twins with inflammatory bowel disease. TCRdb re-called the 5' RACE reads and catalogs CDR3 proteins one per entry, DNA excluded. The sample's table shows about 380,000 distinct CDR3 sequences. Sequenced: blood. The receptors stem from a human donor with ulcerative colitis or Crohn's disease, or a healthy co-twin of an affected twin (not recorded which).

CDR3 residues: CASSDSMRGQGTGELFF. The chain recombines TRBV6-4 with TRBJ2-2; TCRdb picks TRBD1, but there is no DNA to check that call. The CDR3 is 17 residues long. Germline CDR1 is MRHNA and CDR2 is SNTAGT.

V and J are TRBV10-3 and TRBJ1-1; the TRBD1 assignment by TCRdb is unverifiable without DNA. CDR1 is ENHRY and CDR2 is SYGVKD in the germline V gene. The CDR3 is 16 amino acids. The CDR3 is CAISGSRGLGNTEAFF.

CDR3: CASSRDRAVEKLFF. V gene TRBV7-2 combines with J gene TRBJ1-4; TCRdb lists TRBD1, though no DNA is available to test this call. The CDR3 runs 14 residues. CDR1 and CDR2 (germline): SGHTA, FQGNSA.

This chain links TRBV3-1 with TRBJ2-1; TCRdb returns TRBD2, unconfirmable since there is no DNA. Germline assignment: CDR1 LGHDT and CDR2 YNNKEL (reference sequence). The CDR3 loop spans 14 amino acids. CDR3 residues: CASNGERGSGEQFF.

The J gene is TRBJ2-7, the V gene TRBV6-2 or TRBV6-3. Looked up from germline, CDR1 is MNHEY and CDR2 is SVGEGT. The CDR3 is 16 residues long. CDR3 sequence: CASSYPTEAVSYEQYF.

V gene TRBV27 combines with J gene TRBJ2-2. In germline, CDR1 is MNHEY, CDR2 SMNVEV (reference sequence). The CDR3 covers 16 residues. The CDR3 is CASSPDIFVQAGELFF.

The V gene is TRBV9, the J gene TRBJ2-1; TCRdb's D call of TRBD1 is untestable without DNA. CDR1 is SGDLS, CDR2 YYNGEE, per germline. The CDR3 spans 16 residues. This CDR3 is CASSVEATPKTEEQFF.

The genes are TRBV6-2 or TRBV6-3 and TRBJ1-5; no DNA is available, so the TRBD1 call from TCRdb remains unchecked. This CDR3 is built from 15 residues. Germline values: CDR1 MNHEY, CDR2 SVGEGT. CDR3 loop: CASRRQVGSYQPQHF.

This rearrangement joins TRBV19 to TRBJ2-7. Germline V gives CDR1 LNHDA, CDR2 SQIVND (reference sequence). The CDR3 extends over 14 amino acids. The CDR3 loop reads CASRPDSYSYEQYF.

The V call is TRBV4-2, the J call TRBJ1-1; TCRdb selects TRBD1, and the lack of DNA leaves this call unchecked. Germline CDR1 is LGHNA and CDR2 is YNFKEQ. There are 18 residues in the CDR3. The CDR3 sequence: CASSQDTTGGGANTEAFF.

The chain is built from TRBV7-6 and TRBJ2-5; checking the TCRdb D call of TRBD1 is not possible without DNA. Germline V gene data show CDR1 as SGHVS and CDR2 as FNYEAQ. The CDR3 runs to 13 residues. CDR3 sequence: CASSPGVVETQYF.

The genes are TRBV5-6 and TRBJ1-1; TCRdb indicates TRBD1, and absent DNA this call remains unverified. This CDR3 spans 15 amino acids. The germline CDR1 and CDR2 sequences are SGHDT and YYEEEE. CDR3 loop: CASSLEDRRNTEAFF.

The J gene is TRBJ2-2, the V gene TRBV5-6; TCRdb's D gene call, TRBD1, goes unchecked for lack of DNA. Germline V CDR1 and CDR2: SGHDT, YYEEEE. The CDR3 is 15 amino acids. The CDR3 region is CASSLTGVHTGELFF.

The CDR3 loop is CASSIGATSSIEQFF. The V and J genes are TRBV19 and TRBJ2-1; TCRdb gives TRBD1 as the D gene, but with no DNA this cannot be confirmed. The CDR3 contains 15 residues. Germline lookup yields CDR1 LNHDA and CDR2 SQIVND (reference sequence).

The chain combines TRBV20-1 with TRBJ2-7; TCRdb calls TRBD1, which cannot be checked without DNA. The germline V gene encodes CDR1 DFQATT and CDR2 SNEGSKA (reference sequence). The CDR3 is 15 residues long. The CDR3 is CSARESSGGAYEQYF.

The chain recombines TRBV15 with TRBJ2-3; TCRdb returns TRBD2, unconfirmable since there is no DNA. The germline V gene encodes CDR1 LNHNV and CDR2 YYDKDF (reference sequence). This CDR3 is 20 amino acids long. The CDR3 sequence: CATSRDLVLAGVPSTDTQYF.

The chain joins TRBV20-1 to TRBJ2-3; no DNA is available, so the TRBD1 call from TCRdb remains unchecked. The V gene's germline CDR1 is DFQATT and CDR2 SNEGSKA (reference sequence). The CDR3 totals 14 residues. CDR3 protein: CSPRSPGGTDTQYF.